This TCR beta chain was sequenced in a study of blood T cell repertoires in COVID-19. This CDR3 has 14 amino acids. V shed 4 bases and J 3 bases; nucleotides not matched to a gene: 6. CDR1 LGHDT and CDR2 YNNKEL come from the germline V gene (reference sequence). Libraries were prepared by immunoSEQ multiplex PCR; TCRdb keeps only in-frame clonotypes and omits some of them. In the table there are roughly 87,000 clones, 86% of which are singletons. Sequenced input: peripheral blood. The sequence came from a man aged 45-65 years with active COVID-19. This chain joins TRBV3-1 (or the pseudogene TRBV3-2) and TRBJ2-7; 7 nucleotides agree with TRBD1. CDR3 sequence reads: CASSRTGSYYEQYF. CDR3 nucleotide sequence: TGTGCCAGCAGCCGGACAGGTTCCTACTACGAGCAGTACTTC.